This record covers a single TCR beta chain. Healthy HIV-negative adults with no recent acute infections or vaccinations were recruited as donors. The CDR3 totals 15 residues. The V end lost 3 bases, the J end lost 7 bases, and 15 bases lay between the germline ends. The V gene's germline CDR1 is KGHSH and CDR2 LQKENI. The data are from a study of shared clonotypes between healthy human individuals. For the study at large: Three plates each covered CD4 naive and memory; CD8 naive two, CD8 memory one.

The method was immunoSEQ multiplex PCR; TCRdb's version includes in-frame clones alone and lacks a portion of them. This table holds about 1.1 million clones, approximately 80% found once. The receptor was isolated from a man aged 18-30 years in good health. Some clones in this sample may be carry-over from other donors' samples. The J gene is TRBJ2-2, the V gene TRBV18; TRBD1 might be the D (5 bases). The sample was memory CD4+ T cells from PBMCs. The sample's subset: CD45RA-negative fraction. This CDR3 reads CASSPPHQGIGELFF. As DNA, the CDR3 is TGTGCCAGCTCACCTCCACACCAGGGAATCGGGGAGCTGTTTTTT.